The entry below gives a single TCR beta chain sequence along with its context. Its antigen is not known. The source of the sample is a study of CXCR3-negative and CXCR3-positive naive CD8 T cells. Germline V lookup: CDR1 MGHRA, CDR2 YSYEKL. The CDR3 is 17 amino acids. Preparation of TRB cDNA libraries relied on 5' RACE carrying UMI labels. TCRdb re-called the 5' RACE reads and catalogs CDR3 proteins one per entry, DNA excluded. The listing records over 100,000 distinct CDR3 sequences. Those CD8+ T cells considered naive were CD45RO-CCR7+CD27+CD95-. Study results and limitations: TRBV-TRBJ usage was similar across naive CXCR3 subsets but distinct in memory cells. Against CXCR3-negative naive cells, CXCR3-positive naive cells showed more hydrophobic TRB CDR3s. The study found comparably high diversity in both naive subsets and much lower diversity in memory CD8+ cells.

The sequencing sample was made of naive CXCR3- CD8+ T cells from blood. The subset was: CD45RO-CCR7+CD27+CD95- naive CD8+ T cells lacking CXCR3 (TNR3-). The TCR sequence derives from a human donor in good health. Some clones in this sample may be carry-over from other donors' samples. V gene TRBV4-1 combines with J gene TRBJ2-3. CDR3 region: CASSHPPIEPSTDTQYF.